This T cell receptor (beta chain) was identified during a study of shared T cell receptors in the human thymus. Some clones are missing from TCRdb's copy, which holds only in-frame ones; the method was immunoSEQ multiplex PCR. The top ten hold 0.0095% to 0.013% of the sample, which has some 700,000 clones, 70% to 90% seen once. CDR1 is MNHEY and CDR2 is SVGAGI in the germline V gene. The CDR3 totals 15 residues. V trimming: 2 bases; J trimming: 9 bases; junction bases outside the gene matches: 9. The same sample was also studied in work on human thymus T cells. From that study: The donors were infants in Finland with congenital heart defects, otherwise immunologically healthy. Resected material from corrective heart surgery provided the thymus tissue analysed. Unrelated individuals had highly overlapping thymic repertoires, as reported in related research.

Input material: thymocytes. The V gene is TRBV6-5, the J gene TRBJ2-1, with TRBD2 matching 8 bases. The clonotype comes from a boy younger than two with a congenital heart defect. The CDR3 coding sequence is TGTGCCAGCAGTTACATAGCGGGATGGATTTGTGAGCAGTTCTTC. Protein product: CASSYIAGWICEQFF.